This TCR beta chain was retrieved from a study of blood T cell repertoires in COVID-19. The repertoire was sequenced with immunoSEQ multiplex PCR; TCRdb's copy has only in-frame clones and lacks some. Here the sample spans about 350,000 clones, more than 85% being singletons. The CDR3 is 16 residues long. Unmatched junction bases numbered 10, after V lost 3 bases and J lost 3 bases. The germline gives CDR1 SGHNT, CDR2 YYREEE (reference sequence). The specimen was PBMCs or T cells enriched from blood (not recorded which). The sequence came from a woman in her twenties or thirties who had recovered from COVID-19. The chain employs TRBV5-4 and TRBJ2-3, with 7 bases aligning to TRBD2. The CDR3 sequence is CASSSTTPGGTDTQYF. The CDR3 DNA is TGTGCCAGCAGCTCCACAACACCCGGGGGGACAGATACGCAGTATTTT. The full variable domain, completed using reference TRBV5-4 and TRBJ2-3, is ETGVTQSPTHLIKTRGQQVTLRCSSQSGHNTVSWYQQALGQGPQFIFQYYREEENGRGNFPPRFSGLQFPNYSSELNVNALELDDSALYLCASSSTTPGGTDTQYFGPGTRLTVL.